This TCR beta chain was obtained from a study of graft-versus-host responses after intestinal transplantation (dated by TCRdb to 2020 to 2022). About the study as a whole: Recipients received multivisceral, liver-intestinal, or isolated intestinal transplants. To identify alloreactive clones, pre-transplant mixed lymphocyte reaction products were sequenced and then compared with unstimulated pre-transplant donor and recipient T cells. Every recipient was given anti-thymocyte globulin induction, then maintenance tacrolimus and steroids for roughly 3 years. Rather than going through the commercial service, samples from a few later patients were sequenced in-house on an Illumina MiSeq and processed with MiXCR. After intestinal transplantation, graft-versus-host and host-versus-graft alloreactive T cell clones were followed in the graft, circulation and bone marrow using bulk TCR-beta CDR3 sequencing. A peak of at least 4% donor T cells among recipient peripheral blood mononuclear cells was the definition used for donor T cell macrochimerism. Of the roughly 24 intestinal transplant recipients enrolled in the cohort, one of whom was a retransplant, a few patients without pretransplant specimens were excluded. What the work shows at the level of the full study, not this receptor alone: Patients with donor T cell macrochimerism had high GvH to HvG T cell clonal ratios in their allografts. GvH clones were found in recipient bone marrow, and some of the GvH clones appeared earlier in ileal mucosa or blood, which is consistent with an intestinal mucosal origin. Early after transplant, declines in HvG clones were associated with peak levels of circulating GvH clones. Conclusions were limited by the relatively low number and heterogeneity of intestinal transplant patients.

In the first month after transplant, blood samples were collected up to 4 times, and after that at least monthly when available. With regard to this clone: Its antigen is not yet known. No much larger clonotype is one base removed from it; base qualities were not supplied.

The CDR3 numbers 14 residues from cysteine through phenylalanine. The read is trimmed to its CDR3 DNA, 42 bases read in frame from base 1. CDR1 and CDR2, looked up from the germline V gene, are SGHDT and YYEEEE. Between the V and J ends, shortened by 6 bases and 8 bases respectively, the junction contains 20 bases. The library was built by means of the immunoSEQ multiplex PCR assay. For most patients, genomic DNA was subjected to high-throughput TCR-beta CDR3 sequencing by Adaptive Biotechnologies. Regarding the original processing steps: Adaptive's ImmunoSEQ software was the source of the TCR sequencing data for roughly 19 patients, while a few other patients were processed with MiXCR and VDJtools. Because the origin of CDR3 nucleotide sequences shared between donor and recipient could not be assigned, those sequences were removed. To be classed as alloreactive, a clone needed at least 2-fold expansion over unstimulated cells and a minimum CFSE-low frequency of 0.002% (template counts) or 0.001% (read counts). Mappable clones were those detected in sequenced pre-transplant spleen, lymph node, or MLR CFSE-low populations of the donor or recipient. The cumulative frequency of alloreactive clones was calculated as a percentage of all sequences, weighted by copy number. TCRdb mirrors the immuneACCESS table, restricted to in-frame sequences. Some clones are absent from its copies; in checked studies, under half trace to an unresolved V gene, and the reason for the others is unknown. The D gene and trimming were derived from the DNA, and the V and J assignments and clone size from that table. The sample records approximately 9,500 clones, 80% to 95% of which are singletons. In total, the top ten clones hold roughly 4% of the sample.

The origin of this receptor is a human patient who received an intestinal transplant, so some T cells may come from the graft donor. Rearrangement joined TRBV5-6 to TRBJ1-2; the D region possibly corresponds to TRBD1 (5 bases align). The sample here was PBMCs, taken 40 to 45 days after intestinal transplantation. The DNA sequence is TGTGCCAGCACCAACCGGGGGGGTGCCGGCGGCTACACCTTC. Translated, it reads CASTNRGGAGGYTF. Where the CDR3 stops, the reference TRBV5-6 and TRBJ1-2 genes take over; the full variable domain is DAGVTQSPTHLIKTRGQQVTLRCSPKSGHDTVSWYQQALGQGPQFIFQYYEEEERQRGNFPDRFSGHQFPNYSSELNVNALLLGDSALYLCASTNRGGAGGYTFGSGTRLTVV.